This T cell receptor (beta chain) was documented in a study of vaccination and CD4 T cells after COVID-19. Study background: Control cultures used a CEFX viral epitope pool, an HIV-1 Nef peptide pool, or no peptide.

Scientists ran DNA taken from cultured CD4+ T cells through the Oncomine TCR Beta short-read assay for sequencing. In TCRdb, the PCR reads were re-called with MiXCR into one record per CDR3 protein. This table holds around 8,100 distinct CDR3 sequences, approximately 50% found once. Remarks on this clonotype: Its matching antigen is unknown.

CDR3 length: 15 residues. The V segment lost 2 bases and the J segment 1 base; nucleotides outside the gene matches: 6. Germline V gene lookup returns CDR1 GTSNPN and CDR2 SVGIG (reference sequence). As for treatment: roughly 10-day PBMC culture with coronavirus spike peptide pools or control peptides (ViraFEST assay). Input material: CD4+ T cells from blood, cultured in vitro. The chain joins TRBV30 to TRBJ1-1; 8 bases fit TRBD1. The source of this sequence is a human donor who had recovered from COVID-19. The CDR3 reads CAWSFGQGANTEAFF. In DNA form, the CDR3 reads TGTGCCTGGAGTTTCGGCCAGGGGGCGAACACTGAAGCTTTCTTT. Together with reference TRBV30 and TRBJ1-1, the CDR3 gives the full variable domain: SQTIHQWPATLVQPVGSPLSLECTVEGTSNPNLYWYRQAAGRGLQLLFYSVGIGQISSEVPQNLSASRPQDRQFILSSKKLLLSDSGFYLCAWSFGQGANTEAFFGQGTRLTVV.